This TCR beta chain emerged from a study of blood T cell repertoires in COVID-19. Study information: Material from acute and convalescent COVID-19 was sourced from the United States, Italy and Spain. Nucleic acid was either cDNA or gDNA, and it came from T cells, B-cell-depleted T cells, or PBMCs.

The assay was immunoSEQ multiplex PCR, and TCRdb's table has in-frame clones only and misses some. The data hold 120,000 to 150,000 clones, with around 80% observed a single time. CDR3 length equals 14 residues. The germline V gene has CDR1 MNHEY and CDR2 SMNVEV (reference sequence). V trimming: 5 bases; J trimming: 2 bases; junction bases outside the gene matches: 2. Sequencing was done on a sample of PBMCs or T cells enriched from blood (not recorded which). This chain connects TRBV27 to TRBJ1-5; 8 bases line up with TRBD1. The sequence derives from a woman aged 18-35 years who had been exposed to COVID-19. Here the CDR3 DNA reads TGTGCCAGCAGTCAGACAGGGGGCAATCAGCCCCAGCATTTT. It is translated as CASSQTGGNQPQHF.